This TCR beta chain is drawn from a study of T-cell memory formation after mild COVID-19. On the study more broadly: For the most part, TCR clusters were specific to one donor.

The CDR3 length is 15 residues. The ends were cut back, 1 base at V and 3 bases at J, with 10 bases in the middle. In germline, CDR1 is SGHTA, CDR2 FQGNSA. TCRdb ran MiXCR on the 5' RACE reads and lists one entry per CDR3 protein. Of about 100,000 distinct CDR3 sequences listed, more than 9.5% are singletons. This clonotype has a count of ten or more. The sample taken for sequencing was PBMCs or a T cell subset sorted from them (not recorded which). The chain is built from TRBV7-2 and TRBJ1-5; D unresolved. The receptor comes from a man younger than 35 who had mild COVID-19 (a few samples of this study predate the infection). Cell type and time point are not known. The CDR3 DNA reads TGTGCCAGCAGCTTAGTTGGAGCCGCCAATCAGCCCCAGCATTTT. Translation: CASSLVGAANQPQHF.